This T cell receptor (beta chain) was identified during a study of blood T cells in healthy people across ages. Many counts were recorded for this clonotype. Its antigen is as yet unknown. The sample providers were healthy Caucasian people from Russia, aged roughly 6 to 95. No fewer than 6 micrograms of total RNA were isolated from every sample. Using a J-beta primer mix together with a sample-barcoded 5' primer, a second PCR was run for roughly 7 to 12 cycles. TCRdb used MiXCR to reprocess the 5' RACE reads, holding one entry per CDR3 protein. Of about 1,800,000 distinct CDR3 sequences listed, roughly 30% are singletons. Regarding the study as a whole: A strong correlation was seen between TCR beta diversity and naive T cell percentage. When one million T cells were used, diversity estimates were thought to be underestimates.

The specimen sequenced was blood. This clonotype originated in a woman aged 25-40 years in good health.

The CDR3 spells CASSVNREETQYF. The CDR3 bases are TGTGCCAGCAGTGTGAACAGGGAAGAGACCCAGTACTTC. This chain connects TRBV2 to TRBJ2-5; D might be TRBD1 (6 bases). This CDR3 has 13 amino acids. V shed 4 bases and J shed 3 bases, with 9 bases lying between them. The germline V gene has CDR1 SNHLY and CDR2 FYNNEI.